This T cell receptor (beta chain) originates from a study of blood T cell repertoires in COVID-19. Study details: Donors in the United States, Italy and Spain gave samples during acute or convalescent COVID-19.

Original processing methods: Amplification with reference gene primers provided the estimates of nucleated cell counts. Sequenced by immunoSEQ multiplex PCR; TCRdb stores in-frame clones only, minus some. V and J calls and clone size are given by that table; D and trimming were obtained from the DNA. Counted here are 250,000 to 300,000 clones, about 91% occurring once; the ten biggest clones make up over 6%. CDR1 is SGHNT, CDR2 YYREEE, per germline (reference sequence). The CDR3 totals 16 residues. Trimming took 3 bases from V and 7 from J; bases not matched to a gene: 14. The sample consisted of peripheral blood. This clonotype was sampled from a woman between 25 and 40 years old who had recovered from COVID-19. The chain couples TRBV5-4 to TRBJ1-1, with 8 bases fitting TRBD1. The CDR3 loop is CASSSWAGGEGGEAFF. The CDR3 DNA is TGTGCCAGCAGCTCATGGGCAGGGGGCGAAGGTGGTGAAGCTTTCTTT. Full variable domain (rest looked up from reference TRBV5-4 and TRBJ1-1): ETGVTQSPTHLIKTRGQQVTLRCSSQSGHNTVSWYQQALGQGPQFIFQYYREEENGRGNFPPRFSGLQFPNYSSELNVNALELDDSALYLCASSSWAGGEGGEAFFGQGTRLTVV.